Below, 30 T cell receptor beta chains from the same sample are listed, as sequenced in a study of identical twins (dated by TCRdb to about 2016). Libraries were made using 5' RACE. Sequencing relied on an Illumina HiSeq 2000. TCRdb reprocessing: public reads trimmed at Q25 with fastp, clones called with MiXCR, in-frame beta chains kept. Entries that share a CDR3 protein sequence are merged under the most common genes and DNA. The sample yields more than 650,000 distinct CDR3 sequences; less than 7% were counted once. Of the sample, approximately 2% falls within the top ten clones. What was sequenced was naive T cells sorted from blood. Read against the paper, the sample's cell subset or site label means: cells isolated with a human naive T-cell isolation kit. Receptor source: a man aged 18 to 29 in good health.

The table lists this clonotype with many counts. In DNA form, the CDR3 reads TGTGCCAGCATCCGGGAGGGTTTAACAGATACGCAGTATTTT. Translating gives CASIREGLTDTQYF. The chain carries TRBV28 and TRBJ2-3; 8 nucleotides agree with TRBD2. The CDR3 loop spans 14 amino acids. CDR1 MDHEN and CDR2 SYDVKM come from the germline V gene. J gave up 3 bases and V 7 bases, and 6 bases lay outside the gene matches. Full variable domain (remainder filled in from reference TRBV28 and TRBJ2-3): DVKVTQSSRYLVKRTGEKVFLECVQDMDHENMFWYRQDPGLGLRLIYFSYDVKMKEKGDIPEGYSVSREKKERFSLILESASTNQTSMYLCASIREGLTDTQYFGPGTRLTVL.

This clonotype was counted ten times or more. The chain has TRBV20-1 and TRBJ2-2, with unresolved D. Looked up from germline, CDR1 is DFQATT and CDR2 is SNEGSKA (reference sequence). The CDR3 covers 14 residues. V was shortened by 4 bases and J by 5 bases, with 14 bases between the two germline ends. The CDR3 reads CSATPRSVTGELFF. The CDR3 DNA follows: TGCAGTGCTACCCCCCGTTCAGTTACCGGGGAGCTGTTTTTT.

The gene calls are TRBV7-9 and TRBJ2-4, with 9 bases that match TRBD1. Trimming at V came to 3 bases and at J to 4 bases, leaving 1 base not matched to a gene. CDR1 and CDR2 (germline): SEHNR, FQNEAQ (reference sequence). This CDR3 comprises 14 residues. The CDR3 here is CASSFDRGKNIQYF. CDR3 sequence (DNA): TGTGCCAGCAGCTTCGACAGGGGGAAAAACATTCAGTACTTC.

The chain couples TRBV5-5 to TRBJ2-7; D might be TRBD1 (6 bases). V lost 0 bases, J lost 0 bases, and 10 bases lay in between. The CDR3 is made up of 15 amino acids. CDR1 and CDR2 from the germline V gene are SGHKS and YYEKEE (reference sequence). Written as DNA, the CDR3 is TGTGCCAGCAGCTTGGCTGGGGGACACTCCTACGAGCAGTACGTC. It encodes CASSLAGGHSYEQYV.

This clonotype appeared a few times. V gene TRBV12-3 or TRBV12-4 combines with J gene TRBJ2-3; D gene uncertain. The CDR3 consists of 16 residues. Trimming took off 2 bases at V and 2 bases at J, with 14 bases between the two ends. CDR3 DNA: TGTGCCAGCAGTTTATATCTAGGGCATAACACAGATACGCAGTATTTT. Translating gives CASSLYLGHNTDTQYF.

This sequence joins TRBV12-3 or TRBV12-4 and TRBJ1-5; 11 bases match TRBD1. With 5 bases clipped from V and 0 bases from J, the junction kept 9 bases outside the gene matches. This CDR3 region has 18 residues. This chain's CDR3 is CASSAAGQGGNSNQPQHF. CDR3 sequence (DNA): TGTGCCAGCAGTGCTGCGGGACAGGGGGGTAATAGCAATCAGCCCCAGCATTTT.

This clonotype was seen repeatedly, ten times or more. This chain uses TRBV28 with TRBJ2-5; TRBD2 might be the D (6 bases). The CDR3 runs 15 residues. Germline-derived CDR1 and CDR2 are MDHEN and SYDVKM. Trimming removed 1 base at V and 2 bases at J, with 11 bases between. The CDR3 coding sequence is TGTGCCAGCAGTTTATTTGGGAGGAGGCAAGAGACCCAGTACTTC. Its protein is CASSLFGRRQETQYF.

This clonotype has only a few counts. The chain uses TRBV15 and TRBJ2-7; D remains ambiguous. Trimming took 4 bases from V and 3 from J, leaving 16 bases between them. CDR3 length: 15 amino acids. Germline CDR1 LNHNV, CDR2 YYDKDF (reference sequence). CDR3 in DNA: TGTGCCACCAGCATTATAGGCGCGAAGAACTACGAGCAGTACTTC. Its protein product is CATSIIGAKNYEQYF.

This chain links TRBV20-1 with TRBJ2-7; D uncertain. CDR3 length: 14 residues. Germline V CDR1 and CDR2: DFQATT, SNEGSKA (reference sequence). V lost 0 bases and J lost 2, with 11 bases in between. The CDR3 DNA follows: TGCAGTGCTAGAGAGGGCCGGGCGGCCTACGAGCAGTACTTC. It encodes CSAREGRAAYEQYF.

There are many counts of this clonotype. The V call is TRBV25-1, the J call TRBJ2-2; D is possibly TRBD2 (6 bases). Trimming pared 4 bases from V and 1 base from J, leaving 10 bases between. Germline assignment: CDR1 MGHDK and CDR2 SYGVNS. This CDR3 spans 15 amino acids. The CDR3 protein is CASSVPGENTGELFF. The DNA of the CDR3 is TGTGCCAGCAGTGTTCCGGGGGAGAACACCGGGGAGCTGTTTTTT.

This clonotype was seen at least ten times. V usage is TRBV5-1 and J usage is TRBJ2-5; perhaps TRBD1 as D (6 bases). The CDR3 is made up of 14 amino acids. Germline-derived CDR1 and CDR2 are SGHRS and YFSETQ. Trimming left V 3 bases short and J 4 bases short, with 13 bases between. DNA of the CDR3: TGCGCCAGCAGCTCCCAGGGGACCCCAGAGACCCAGTACTTC. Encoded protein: CASSSQGTPETQYF. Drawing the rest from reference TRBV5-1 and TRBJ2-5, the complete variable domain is KAGVTQTPRYLIKTRGQQVTLSCSPISGHRSVSWYQQTPGQGLQFLFEYFSETQRNKGNFPGRFSGRQFSNSRSEMNVSTLELGDSALYLCASSSQGTPETQYFGPGTRLLVL.

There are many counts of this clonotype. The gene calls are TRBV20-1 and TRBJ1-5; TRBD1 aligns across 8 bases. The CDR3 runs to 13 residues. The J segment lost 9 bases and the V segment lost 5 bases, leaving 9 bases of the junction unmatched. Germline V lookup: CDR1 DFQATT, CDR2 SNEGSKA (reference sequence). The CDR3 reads CSAVTGGLRPQHF. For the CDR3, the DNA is TGCAGTGCTGTCACAGGGGGGCTGAGGCCCCAGCATTTT.

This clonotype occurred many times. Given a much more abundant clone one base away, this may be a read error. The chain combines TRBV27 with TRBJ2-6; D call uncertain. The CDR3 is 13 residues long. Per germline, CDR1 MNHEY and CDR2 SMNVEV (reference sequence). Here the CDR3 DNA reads TGTGCCAGCGGTTTATCTGGGGCCAACGTCCTGACTTTC. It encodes CASGLSGANVLTF.

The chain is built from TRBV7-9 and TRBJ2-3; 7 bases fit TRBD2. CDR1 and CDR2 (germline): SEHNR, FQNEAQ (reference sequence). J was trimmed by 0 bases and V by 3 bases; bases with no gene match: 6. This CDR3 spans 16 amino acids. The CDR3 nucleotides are TGTGCCAGCAGCTTTCCTAGCGGTACTAGCACAGATACGCAGTATTTT. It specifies CASSFPSGTSTDTQYF.

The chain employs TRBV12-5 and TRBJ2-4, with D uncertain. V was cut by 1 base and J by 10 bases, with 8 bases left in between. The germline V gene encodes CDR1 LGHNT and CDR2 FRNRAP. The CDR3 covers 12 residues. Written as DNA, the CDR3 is TGTGCTAGTGGTTTGGAAACCTCAATTCAGTACTTC. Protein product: CASGLETSIQYF.

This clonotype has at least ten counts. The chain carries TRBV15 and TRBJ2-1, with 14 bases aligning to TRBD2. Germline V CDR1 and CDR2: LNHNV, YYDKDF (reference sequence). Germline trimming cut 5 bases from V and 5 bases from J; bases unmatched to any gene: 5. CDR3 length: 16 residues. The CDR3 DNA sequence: TGTGCCACCAGCGGGGGACTAGCGGGAGCTGACAATGAGCAGTTCTTC. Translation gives CATSGGLAGADNEQFF.

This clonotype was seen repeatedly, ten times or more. Here the CDR3 reads CSATTSGRAGEQYV. The CDR3 DNA follows: TGCAGTGCTACAACTAGCGGGAGGGCCGGCGAGCAGTACGTC. This rearrangement joins TRBV20-1 to TRBJ2-7, with 13 bases fitting TRBD2. Germline assignment: CDR1 DFQATT and CDR2 SNEGSKA (reference sequence). Trimming removed 4 bases from V and 6 bases from J; junction bases left unmatched: 6. This CDR3 region has 14 residues.

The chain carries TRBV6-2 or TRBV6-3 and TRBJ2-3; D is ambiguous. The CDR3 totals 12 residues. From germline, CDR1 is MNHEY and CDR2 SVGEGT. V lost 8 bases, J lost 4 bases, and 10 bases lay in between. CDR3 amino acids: CASAPMADTQYF. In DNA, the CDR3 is TGTGCCAGCGCACCAATGGCAGATACGCAGTATTTT.

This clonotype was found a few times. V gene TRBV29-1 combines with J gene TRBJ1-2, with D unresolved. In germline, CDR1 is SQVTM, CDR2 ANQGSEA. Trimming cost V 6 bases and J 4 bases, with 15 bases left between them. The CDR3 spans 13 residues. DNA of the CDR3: TGCAGCGTCGGTTCCTTGTTAGGCTATGGCTACACCTTC. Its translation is CSVGSLLGYGYTF.

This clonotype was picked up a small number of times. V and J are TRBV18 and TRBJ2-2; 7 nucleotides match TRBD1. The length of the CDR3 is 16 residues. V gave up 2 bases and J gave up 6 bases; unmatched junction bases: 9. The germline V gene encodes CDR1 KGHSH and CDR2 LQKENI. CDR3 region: CASSPSDRESAGELFF. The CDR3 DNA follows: TGTGCCAGCTCACCATCTGACAGGGAGAGTGCCGGGGAGCTGTTTTTT.

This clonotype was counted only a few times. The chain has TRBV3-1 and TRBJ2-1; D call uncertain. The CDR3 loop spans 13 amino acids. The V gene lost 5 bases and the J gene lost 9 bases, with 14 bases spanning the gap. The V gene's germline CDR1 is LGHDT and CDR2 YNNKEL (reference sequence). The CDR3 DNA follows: TGTGCCAGCAGCGCGCTCAGAGATCGTGAGCAGTTCTTC. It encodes CASSALRDREQFF.

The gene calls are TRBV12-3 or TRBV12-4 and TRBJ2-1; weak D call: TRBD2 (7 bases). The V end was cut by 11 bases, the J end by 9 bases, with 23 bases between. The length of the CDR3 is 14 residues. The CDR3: CAVQQNRGGVEQFF. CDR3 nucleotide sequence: TGTGCCGTGCAGCAGAACCGAGGGGGGGTTGAGCAGTTCTTC.

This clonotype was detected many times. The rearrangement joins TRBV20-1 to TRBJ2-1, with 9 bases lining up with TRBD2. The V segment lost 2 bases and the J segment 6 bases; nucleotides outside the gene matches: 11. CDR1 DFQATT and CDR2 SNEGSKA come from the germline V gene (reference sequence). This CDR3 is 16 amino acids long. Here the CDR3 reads CSARHQREVLSNEQFF. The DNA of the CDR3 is TGCAGTGCTAGACACCAGCGGGAGGTATTGTCCAATGAGCAGTTCTTC.

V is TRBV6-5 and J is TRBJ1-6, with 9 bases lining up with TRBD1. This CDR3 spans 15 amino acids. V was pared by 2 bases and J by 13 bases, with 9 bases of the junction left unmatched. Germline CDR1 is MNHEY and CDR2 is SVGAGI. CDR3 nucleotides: TGTGCCAGCAGTTACGTGGGACAGGGTGTGATGCCCCTCCACTTT. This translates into CASSYVGQGVMPLHF.

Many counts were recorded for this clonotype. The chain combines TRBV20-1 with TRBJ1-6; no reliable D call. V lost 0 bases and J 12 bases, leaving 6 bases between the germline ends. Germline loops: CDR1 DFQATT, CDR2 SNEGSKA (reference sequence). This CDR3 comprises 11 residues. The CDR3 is CSARDSGPLHF. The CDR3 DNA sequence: TGCAGTGCTAGAGATTCGGGACCCCTCCACTTT.

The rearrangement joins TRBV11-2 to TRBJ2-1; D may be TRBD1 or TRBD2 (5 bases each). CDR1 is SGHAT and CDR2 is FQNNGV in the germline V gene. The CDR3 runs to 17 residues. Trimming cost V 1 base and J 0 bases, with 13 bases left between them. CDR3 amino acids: CASSLVGVGASYNEQFF. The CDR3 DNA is TGTGCCAGCAGCTTAGTAGGGGTGGGAGCCTCCTACAATGAGCAGTTCTTC.

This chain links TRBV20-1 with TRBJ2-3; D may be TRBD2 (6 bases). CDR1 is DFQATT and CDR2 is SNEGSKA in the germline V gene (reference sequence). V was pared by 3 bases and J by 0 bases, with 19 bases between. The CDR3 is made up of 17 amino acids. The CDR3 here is CSASTLGGSSSTDTQYF. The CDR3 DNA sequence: TGCAGTGCTAGTACCCTCGGGGGTTCATCTAGCACAGATACGCAGTATTTT.

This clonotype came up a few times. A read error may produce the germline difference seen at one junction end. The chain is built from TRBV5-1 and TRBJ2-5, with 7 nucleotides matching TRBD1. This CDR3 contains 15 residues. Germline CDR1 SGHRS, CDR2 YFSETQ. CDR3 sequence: CASSSTGVRTEAQYF. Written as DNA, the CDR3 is TGCGCCAGCAGCAGCACAGGGGTGAGGACAGAGGCCCAGTACTTC.

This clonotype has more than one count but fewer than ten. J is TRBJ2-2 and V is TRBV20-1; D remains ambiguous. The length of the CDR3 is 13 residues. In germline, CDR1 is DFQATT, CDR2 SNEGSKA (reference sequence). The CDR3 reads CSWKYRRSGELFF. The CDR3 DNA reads TGCAGCTGGAAATATCGACGTTCCGGGGAGCTGTTTTTT.

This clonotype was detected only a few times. CDR3 coding DNA: TGTGCCAGCAGCGTAGGGCCTAGCGGGCCAAGGGGCTCCTACAATGAGCAGTTCTTC. Translation: CASSVGPSGPRGSYNEQFF. The chain is built from TRBV9 and TRBJ2-1; 8 nucleotides line up with TRBD2. V shed 0 bases and J 0 bases; nucleotides not matched to a gene: 11. There are 19 residues in the CDR3. Germline CDR1 and CDR2: SGDLS and YYNGEE.